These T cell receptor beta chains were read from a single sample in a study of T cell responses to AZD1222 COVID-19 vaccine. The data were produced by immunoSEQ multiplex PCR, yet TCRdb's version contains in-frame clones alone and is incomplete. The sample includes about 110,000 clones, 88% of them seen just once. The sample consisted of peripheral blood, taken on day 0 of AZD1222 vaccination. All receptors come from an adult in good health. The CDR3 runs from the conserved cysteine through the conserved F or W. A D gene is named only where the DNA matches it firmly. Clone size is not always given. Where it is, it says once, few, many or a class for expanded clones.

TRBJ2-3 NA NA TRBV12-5 TGTGCTAGTGGCCCGGACTTTGATACGCAGTATTTT CASGPDFDTQYF
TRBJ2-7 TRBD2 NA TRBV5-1 TGCGCCAGCAGCTTGTCGGGGCGGGGGGACTACGAGCAGTACTTC CASSLSGRGDYEQYF
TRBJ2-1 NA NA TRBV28 TGTGCCAGTTGGGGGACAAACTACAATGAGCAGTTCTTC CASWGTNYNEQFF
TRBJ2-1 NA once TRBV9 TGTGCCAGCAGCGTAGCTCTCGCGGGATCTGACAATGAGCAGTTCTTC CASSVALAGSDNEQFF
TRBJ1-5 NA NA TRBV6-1 TGTGCCAGCAGTGAAGCGGGGAACAATCAGCCCCAGCATTTT CASSEAGNNQPQHF
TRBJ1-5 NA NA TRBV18 TGTGCCAGCTCACGAAGCGGGGATTATAATCAGCCCCAGCATTTT CASSRSGDYNQPQHF
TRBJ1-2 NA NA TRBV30 TGTGCCTGGGGGCGCGTTGCAGGGACGGGTGGCTACACCTTC CAWGRVAGTGGYTF
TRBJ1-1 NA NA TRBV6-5 TGTGCCAGCATAAGAAGGTTGGGGGATTCCACTGAAGCTTTCTTT CASIRRLGDSTEAFF
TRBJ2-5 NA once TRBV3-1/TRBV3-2 TGTGCCAGCAGCCCCCCCGGGACATCGGCGGAGACCCAGTACTTC CASSPPGTSAETQYF
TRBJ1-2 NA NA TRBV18 TGTGCCAGCTCACGGGTCGGAGGGGACGGCTACACCTTC CASSRVGGDGYTF
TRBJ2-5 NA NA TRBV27 TGTGCCAGCACTGACAGGAGCCCCGTTGAGACCCAGTACTTC CASTDRSPVETQYF
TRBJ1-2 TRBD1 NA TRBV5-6 TGTGCCAGCAGCCCCGCCGGGACAGCTAACTATGGCTACACCTTC CASSPAGTANYGYTF
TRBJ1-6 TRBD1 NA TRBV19 TGTGCCAGTAGTATGGGACCGGGACAGATTAATTCACCCCTCCACTTT CASSMGPGQINSPLHF
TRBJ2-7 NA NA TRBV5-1 TGCGCCAGCGGAATTGACAGCGTCGAACTCTACGAGCAGTACTTC CASGIDSVELYEQYF
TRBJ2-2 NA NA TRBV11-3 TGTGCCAGCAGTCCCTCGCCGGGGGCCACCGGGGAGCTGTTTTTT CASSPSPGATGELFF
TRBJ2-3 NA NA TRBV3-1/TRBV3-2 TGTGCCAGCAGCCAAGATCTTGGCGGCACTAGCACAGATACGCAGTATTTT CASSQDLGGTSTDTQYF
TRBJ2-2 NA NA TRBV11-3 TGTGCCAGCAGCACTAGTGGTTGGGGCGCAGAGAACACCGGGGAGCTGTTTTTT CASSTSGWGAENTGELFF
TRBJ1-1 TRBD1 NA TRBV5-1 TGCGCCAGCAGCCGACGGACAGGGGGTACCACTGAAGCTTTCTTT CASSRRTGGTTEAFF
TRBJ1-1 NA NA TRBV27 TGTGCCAGCAGTTTATCTCCAGGAATGAACACTGAAGCTTTCTTT CASSLSPGMNTEAFF
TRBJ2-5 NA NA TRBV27 TGTGCCAGCAGTTTTACCCCCGGGTGGGGAGAGACCCAGTACTTC CASSFTPGWGETQYF
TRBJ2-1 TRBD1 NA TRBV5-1 TGCGCCAGCAGCTTCGGACAGGGACACAATGAGCAGTTCTTC CASSFGQGHNEQFF
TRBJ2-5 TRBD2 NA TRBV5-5 TGTGCCAGCAGGGGTAGGACTAGCGGGGGGCAAAAGCAAGAGACCCAGTACTTC CASRGRTSGGQKQETQYF
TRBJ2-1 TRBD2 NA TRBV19 TGTGCCAGTATCCCGGGAGGACTAGGCGCAATCCATGAGCAGTTCTTC CASIPGGLGAIHEQFF
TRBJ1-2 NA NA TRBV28 TGTGCCAGCAGTTTAGGGGGGTTAAGGGCTGGCTACACCTTC CASSLGGLRAGYTF
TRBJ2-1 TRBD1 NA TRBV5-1 TGCGCCAGCAGCTACTCCGGGACAGGGACGAATGAGCAGTTCTTC CASSYSGTGTNEQFF
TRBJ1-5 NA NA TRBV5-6 TGTGCCAGCAGCTTGGGGGGGATGGGCAATCAGCCCCAGCATTTT CASSLGGMGNQPQHF
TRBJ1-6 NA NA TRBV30 TGTGCCTGGGGGGGAGGTGTCAGCTCACCCCTCCACTTT CAWGGGVSSPLHF
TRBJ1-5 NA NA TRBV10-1 TGCGCCAGCAGTGATTATAGCAATCAGCCCCAGCATTTT CASSDYSNQPQHF
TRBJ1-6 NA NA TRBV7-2 TGTGCCAGCAGCCCTCATAGCTCCTATAATTCACCCCTCCACTTT CASSPHSSYNSPLHF
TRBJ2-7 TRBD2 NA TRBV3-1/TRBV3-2 TGTGCCAGCAGCCAAGATTACCTAGCGGGGTACTACGAGCAGTACTTC CASSQDYLAGYYEQYF
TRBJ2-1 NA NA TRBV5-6 TGTGCCAGCAGCTTGTTCCGGGGGAACTACAATGAGCAGTTCTTC CASSLFRGNYNEQFF
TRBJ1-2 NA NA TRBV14 TGTGCCAGCAGCCCAGTTGACGCCTTCTATGGCTACACCTTC CASSPVDAFYGYTF
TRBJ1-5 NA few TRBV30 TGTGCCTGGAGTGTATGGCAGCAGAATCAGCCCCAGCATTTT CAWSVWQQNQPQHF
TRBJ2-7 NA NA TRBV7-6 TGTGCCAGCAGCGCCTACCCGGGGGAGTCAAGCGAGCAGTACTTC CASSAYPGESSEQYF
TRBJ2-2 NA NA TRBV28 TGTGCCAGCAGTTTTGGAACTAGCTACGGGGAGCTGTTTTTT CASSFGTSYGELFF
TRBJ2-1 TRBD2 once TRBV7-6 TGTGCCAGCAGCGCCCGAGTGGCGGGAGGGCTTCGGGATGAGCAGTTCTTC CASSARVAGGLRDEQFF
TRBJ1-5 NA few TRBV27 TGTGCCAGCAGCTCTCGAGGGCTTCTGTCCCAGCATTTT CASSSRGLLSQHF
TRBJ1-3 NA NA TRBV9 TGTGCCAGCAGCGAAGACACTGGAAACACCATATATTTT CASSEDTGNTIYF
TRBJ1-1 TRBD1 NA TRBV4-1 TGCGCCAGCACCAGGACTTCGGGACAGGGGAGGACTGAAGCTTTCTTT CASTRTSGQGRTEAFF
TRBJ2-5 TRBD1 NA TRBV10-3 TGTGCCATCTCGGGACAGGTAGACCAAGAGACCCAGTACTTC CAISGQVDQETQYF
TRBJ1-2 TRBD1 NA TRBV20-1 TGCAGTGCTAGTCGACAGGGGGCGGGTGGCTACACCTTC CSASRQGAGGYTF
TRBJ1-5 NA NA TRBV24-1 TGTGCCATCCCGGTTGTAGTAAGCAATCAGCCCCAGCATTTT CAIPVVVSNQPQHF
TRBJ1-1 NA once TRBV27 TGTGCCAGCAGTTCGACTTCGAACACTGAAGCTTTCTTT CASSSTSNTEAFF
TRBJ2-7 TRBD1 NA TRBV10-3 TGTGCCATCAGTGACCCGGGACAGGGGAGCTCCTACGAGCAGTACTTC CAISDPGQGSSYEQYF
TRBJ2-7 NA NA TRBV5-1 TGCGCCAGCAGCCTTGCCTCCTCCGGGACTCGAGTCTACGAGCAGTACTTC CASSLASSGTRVYEQYF